These 32 T cell receptor beta chains came from one sample sequenced in a study of early T cells in non-severe SARS-CoV-2 infection. TCRdb reprocessed the 5' RACE reads with MiXCR, giving one entry per CDR3 protein. This sample has 74,000 or so distinct CDR3 sequences; approximately 10% occur once, and the top ten carry about 4.1%. Sample: whole blood. These receptors all come from an adult who was a healthcare worker with PCR-confirmed SARS-CoV-2 infection or an uninfected control (not recorded which).

This clonotype has just a few counts. The V gene is TRBV6-1, the J gene TRBJ2-1; 11 nucleotides line up with TRBD2. Trimming took 4 bases from V and 10 from J; bases not matched to a gene: 12. The V gene's germline CDR1 is MNHNS and CDR2 SASEGT. CDR3 length: 16 residues. The CDR3 coding sequence is TGTGCCAGCAGTGGGCTTGGGACTAGCGGAAGAGGGGAGCAGTTCTTC. Protein sequence: CASSGLGTSGRGEQFF.

This clonotype was observed a few times. The chain couples TRBV6-2 or TRBV6-3 to TRBJ2-1, with 9 bases fitting TRBD2. J was trimmed by 5 bases and V by 2 bases; bases with no gene match: 10. Germline-derived CDR1 and CDR2 are MNHEY and SVGEGT. The CDR3 totals 17 residues. In DNA, the CDR3 is TGTGCCAGCAGTTACCCCGTCTTCCTAGCGGGAAACAATGAGCAGTTCTTC. Translated, it gives CASSYPVFLAGNNEQFF.

This clonotype was seen at least ten times. This chain connects TRBV7-9 to TRBJ2-7, with a possible D match to TRBD2 (6 bases). Germline CDR1 is SEHNR and CDR2 is FQNEAQ (reference sequence). The CDR3 contains 13 residues. V was shortened by 2 bases and J by 4 bases, with 9 bases between the two germline ends. The CDR3 region has the DNA TGTGCCAGCAGCTTACCGGGGGAGTACGAGCAGTACTTC. This sequence encodes CASSLPGEYEQYF.

This clonotype was detected ten times or more. This chain connects TRBV7-3 to TRBJ2-2, with D unresolved. This CDR3 region has 13 residues. The V end lost 4 bases, the J end lost 5 bases, and 8 bases lay between the germline ends. The germline gives CDR1 SGHTA, CDR2 FQGTGA. This CDR3 is CASSSPSTGELFF. CDR3 in DNA: TGTGCCAGCAGCTCCCCATCGACCGGGGAGCTGTTTTTT.

This clonotype was detected only a few times. The V call is TRBV7-9, the J call TRBJ2-1; maybe TRBD2 (6 bases). Germline-derived CDR1 and CDR2 are SEHNR and FQNEAQ (reference sequence). Trimming took 4 bases from V and 12 from J, leaving 19 bases between them. The CDR3 is 14 amino acids. The CDR3 region is CASSSSGTPMGQFF. DNA of the CDR3: TGTGCCAGCAGCTCCTCCGGGACTCCCATGGGGCAGTTCTTC.

This clonotype appeared many times. The rearrangement uses TRBV6-1 and TRBJ1-1; no clear D gene. Trimming left V 1 base short and J 0 bases short, with 9 bases between. Germline lookup yields CDR1 MNHNS and CDR2 SASEGT. There are 15 residues in the CDR3. In DNA, the CDR3 is TGTGCCAGCAGTGAAGGGGTCAGAATGAACACTGAAGCTTTCTTT. Protein sequence: CASSEGVRMNTEAFF.

This sequence joins TRBV6-5 and TRBJ2-7; D is perhaps TRBD1 or TRBD2 (5 bases each). Germline V gene lookup returns CDR1 MNHEY and CDR2 SVGAGI. The CDR3 is 13 residues long. V shed 2 bases and J shed 6 bases, with 11 bases lying between them. CDR3 bases: TGTGCCAGCAGTTACGGGACCCCCGGCGAGCAGTACTTC. Its protein product is CASSYGTPGEQYF.

This clonotype was recorded many times. The J gene is TRBJ2-5, the V gene TRBV7-8; 11 bases line up with TRBD1. This CDR3 is 16 amino acids long. Trimming removed 5 bases from V and 3 bases from J; junction bases left unmatched: 8. Germline V lookup: CDR1 SGHVS, CDR2 FQNEAQ. The CDR3 DNA sequence: TGTGCCAGCAGCCCTTGGACAGGGGGCTGGGAAGAGACCCAGTACTTC. Translated, it gives CASSPWTGGWEETQYF.

This clonotype was counted only a few times. The chain couples TRBV5-1 to TRBJ2-2; D perhaps matches TRBD2 (6 bases). V lost 4 bases to trimming and J lost 2 bases, with 15 bases between them. Germline assignment: CDR1 SGHRS and CDR2 YFSETQ. CDR3 length: 16 amino acids. This CDR3 reads CASSGGGGINTGELFF. The CDR3, as DNA: TGCGCCAGCAGCGGCGGCGGAGGGATTAACACCGGGGAGCTGTTTTTT.

The gene calls are TRBV5-1 and TRBJ2-2; TRBD1 agrees at 7 bases. The CDR3 extends over 14 amino acids. Germline CDR1 reads SGHRS; CDR2 reads YFSETQ. Losses at the gene ends were 1 base for V and 4 bases for J; bases not matched to a gene: 1. CDR3: CASSLNRGTGELFF. The CDR3 DNA reads as TGCGCCAGCAGCTTGAACAGGGGCACCGGGGAGCTGTTTTTT.

In its sample, this clonotype was seen a few times. The chain joins TRBV5-4 to TRBJ1-2; D gene unclear. The germline gives CDR1 SGHNT, CDR2 YYREEE (reference sequence). Trimming removed 1 base from V and 4 bases from J, with 14 bases in between. The CDR3 spans 15 residues. CDR3 nucleotide sequence: TGTGCCAGCAGCTTGTACGACTACAGTCCCTATGGCTACACCTTC. Translating gives CASSLYDYSPYGYTF.

About this clonotype: It may be a read error: a sequence one base away is much more abundant. The chain links TRBV18 to TRBJ2-2, with TRBD1 matching 8 bases. The J segment lost 6 bases and the V segment lost 0 bases, leaving 3 bases of the junction unmatched. The CDR3 sequence is 15 residues long. CDR1 and CDR2 from the germline V gene are KGHSH and LQKENI. CDR3 residues: CASSPPVTGAGELFF. As DNA, the CDR3 is TGTGCCAGCTCACCACCTGTGACAGGGGCCGGGGAGCTGTTTTTT.

This clonotype was seen repeatedly, ten times or more. This chain joins TRBV14 and TRBJ2-1, with 12 bases fitting TRBD2. The CDR3 covers 15 residues. Germline V gene sequence: CDR1 SGHDN, CDR2 FVKESK. Germline trimming cut 4 bases from V and 8 bases from J; bases unmatched to any gene: 6. The CDR3 sequence: CASSLLAGGPHEQFF. The CDR3 DNA is TGTGCCAGCAGCCTTCTAGCGGGAGGGCCTCATGAGCAGTTCTTC. Supplemented by reference TRBV14 and TRBJ2-1, the full variable domain reads EAGVTQFPSHSVIEKGQTVTLRCDPISGHDNLYWYRRVMGKEIKFLLHFVKESKQDESGMPNNRFLAERTGGTYSTLKVQPAELEDSGVYFCASSLLAGGPHEQFFGPGTRLTVL.

The genes are TRBV29-1 and TRBJ2-3, with 9 nucleotides matching TRBD2. The CDR3 length is 14 residues. The germline gives CDR1 SQVTM, CDR2 ANQGSEA. V lost 7 bases to trimming and J lost 4 bases; unmatched junction nucleotides: 9. CDR3 in amino acids: CSATIAGASDTQYF. Here the CDR3 DNA reads TGCAGCGCAACCATAGCGGGAGCATCAGATACGCAGTATTTT.

This clonotype has ten or more counts. The chain links TRBV29-1 to TRBJ1-1; 7 bases line up with TRBD1. Germline values: CDR1 SQVTM, CDR2 ANQGSEA. The CDR3 runs to 15 residues. CDR3 bases: TGCACCAAGGGACAGTGCGGAACTCTGAACACTGAAGCTTTCTTT. Amino acids: CTKGQCGTLNTEAFF.

This clonotype was counted at least ten times. This chain joins TRBV7-2 and TRBJ2-1; TRBD2 aligns across 9 bases. Germline V gives CDR1 SGHTA, CDR2 FQGNSA. The CDR3 loop spans 15 amino acids. Trimming at V came to 4 bases and at J to 6 bases, leaving 7 bases not matched to a gene. The CDR3 region is CASSSERGAANEQFF. The DNA of the CDR3 is TGTGCCAGCAGCTCCGAGCGGGGGGCCGCCAATGAGCAGTTCTTC.

The chain combines TRBV2 with TRBJ2-1, with D possibly TRBD2 on 5 matching bases. CDR3 length: 12 residues. CDR1 and CDR2 (germline): SNHLY, FYNNEI. V lost 10 bases, J lost 2 bases, and 9 bases lay in between. CDR3 sequence: CATTGTYNEQFF. The CDR3 DNA sequence: TGTGCCACTACGGGAACCTACAATGAGCAGTTCTTC.

In its sample, this clonotype was seen many times. The V and J genes are TRBV9 and TRBJ2-3; 7 nucleotides agree with TRBD1. This CDR3 is built from 15 residues. Unmatched junction bases numbered 7, after V lost 2 bases and J lost 4 bases. CDR1 and CDR2 from the germline V gene are SGDLS and YYNGEE. CDR3 bases: TGTGCCAGCAGCGTTCAAGACAGGGAATCAGATACGCAGTATTTT. This gives the protein CASSVQDRESDTQYF.

The chain uses TRBV24-1 and TRBJ2-1, with unresolved D. The CDR3 is 13 amino acids. Trimming shortened V by 6 bases and J by 12 bases, and 17 bases separated the two germline ends. Germline CDR1 reads KGHDR; CDR2 reads SFDVKD. DNA for the CDR3: TGTGCCACCAGTTCCTTGGACCCTCCCGGGCAGTTCTTC. It translates to CATSSLDPPGQFF.

This clonotype was seen many times. The chain joins TRBV23-1 to TRBJ2-1, with no clear D. TRBV23-1 is marked as an open reading frame, function uncertain. This CDR3 has 16 amino acids. V was cut by 0 bases and J by 5 bases, with 14 bases left in between. The CDR3 DNA is TGCGCCAGCAGTCAATCAGTCTCGGCAGACAACAATGAGCAGTTCTTC. As protein: CASSQSVSADNNEQFF.

This clonotype was counted once. The chain recombines TRBV5-1 with TRBJ2-7, with D possibly called TRBD1 or TRBD2 (5 bases each). Germline lookup yields CDR1 SGHRS and CDR2 YFSETQ. This CDR3 region has 12 residues. V was cut by 5 bases and J by 4 bases, with 10 bases left in between. The CDR3 bases are TGCGCCAGCAGATTAGAGGGGTACGAGCAGTACTTC. As protein: CASRLEGYEQYF.

This clonotype was seen ten or more times. The chain links TRBV7-3 to TRBJ2-5, with 7 bases lining up with TRBD1. The germline gives CDR1 SGHTA, CDR2 FQGTGA. This CDR3 comprises 13 residues. V was clipped by 5 bases and J by 3 bases; unmatched bases: 3. For the CDR3, the DNA is TGTGCCAGCAGCCCAGGGACAGAAGAGACCCAGTACTTC. Its protein is CASSPGTEETQYF.

The chain combines TRBV27 with TRBJ2-2; D is ambiguous. CDR1 is MNHEY, CDR2 SMNVEV, per germline (reference sequence). Deletions cut 3 bases from V and 0 bases from J, with 14 bases between. The CDR3 has 17 residues. CDR3 amino acids: CASSLQVTIANTGELFF. The CDR3 DNA follows: TGTGCCAGCAGTTTGCAGGTTACAATCGCGAACACCGGGGAGCTGTTTTTT.

This clonotype showed up just a few times. The gene calls are TRBV2 and TRBJ1-2; possibly TRBD1 for D (5 bases). The length of the CDR3 is 12 residues. Germline assignment: CDR1 SNHLY and CDR2 FYNNEI. The V end was cut by 6 bases, the J end by 6 bases, with 11 bases between. The CDR3 region is CASRYRGDGYTF. The CDR3 region has the DNA TGTGCCAGCAGATACCGGGGCGATGGCTACACCTTC. Using reference TRBV2 and TRBJ1-2 for the parts outside the CDR3, the full variable domain is EPEVTQTPSHQVTQMGQEVILRCVPISNHLYFYWYRQILGQKVEFLVSFYNNEISEKSEIFDDQFSVERPDGSNFTLKIRSTKLEDSAMYFCASRYRGDGYTFGSGTRLTVV.

This clonotype was seen more than once but under ten times. The chain combines TRBV11-3 with TRBJ2-1; D may be TRBD2 (6 bases). Between the trimmed V and J ends, which lost 7 bases and 9 bases, there was a span of 31 bases. CDR1 is SGHNT, CDR2 YENEEA, per germline. The CDR3 extends over 18 amino acids. CDR3 sequence reads: CASTNFFKHAGREGEQFF. Written as DNA, the CDR3 is TGTGCCAGCACCAATTTCTTTAAGCATGCGGGACGGGAAGGTGAGCAGTTCTTC.

This clonotype was detected a few times. The rearrangement uses TRBV7-2 and TRBJ2-3; possible D gene TRBD2, 5 bases. The V gene lost 1 base and the J gene lost 2 bases, with 10 bases spanning the gap. The CDR3 is made up of 15 amino acids. The germline CDR1 and CDR2 sequences are SGHTA and FQGNSA. This CDR3 reads CASSLGGRTTDTQYF. The CDR3 DNA sequence: TGTGCCAGCAGCTTAGGCGGGCGTACCACAGATACGCAGTATTTT.

Many counts were recorded for this clonotype. The chain links TRBV6-6 to TRBJ1-3; 8 positions match TRBD1. The CDR3 loop spans 14 amino acids. The junction had 7 bases not matched to a gene; V was cut back by 2 bases and J by 10 bases. The V gene's germline CDR1 is MNHNY and CDR2 SVGAGI (reference sequence). DNA of the CDR3: TGTGCCAGCAGTTACCAACAGGGGGTAGGGACCATATATTTT. This gives the protein CASSYQQGVGTIYF.

The chain joins TRBV20-1 to TRBJ2-3; 13 nucleotides agree with TRBD2. The CDR3 totals 17 residues. Trimming removed 1 base from V and 4 bases from J; junction bases left unmatched: 8. Germline V lookup: CDR1 DFQATT, CDR2 SNEGSKA (reference sequence). DNA of the CDR3: TGCAGTGCTAGAGTTGATGGACTAGCGGGAGTGGCAGATACGCAGTATTTT. Encoded protein: CSARVDGLAGVADTQYF.

This clonotype was counted at least ten times. This chain connects TRBV7-2 to TRBJ1-2; TRBD1 might be the D (5 bases). V gave up 5 bases and J gave up 5 bases, with 18 bases separating them. The CDR3 sequence is 15 residues long. CDR1 and CDR2 (germline): SGHTA, FQGNSA. The CDR3 DNA sequence: TGTGCCAGCAGCCCCCTAGGGGCCCCCGGATATGGCTACACCTTC. This encodes CASSPLGAPGYGYTF.

Worth noting for this clonotype: A junction boundary mismatches the germline segment, possibly from a read error. J is TRBJ2-2 and V is TRBV6-2 or TRBV6-3, with D possibly being TRBD2 (6 bases). CDR1 MNHEY and CDR2 SVGEGT come from the germline V gene. The CDR3 sequence is 13 residues long. The chain's CDR3 is CASSYGGTGELIF. The CDR3 region has the DNA TGTGCCAGCAGTTACGGGGGGACCGGGGAGCTGATTTTT.

The V and J genes are TRBV5-1 and TRBJ2-7; TRBD1 matches at 9 bases. CDR1 and CDR2 (germline): SGHRS, YFSETQ. Trimming took 4 bases from V and 2 from J; bases not matched to a gene: 4. The CDR3 loop spans 14 amino acids. CDR3 bases: TGCGCCAGCAGCGGGGGACAGGGTACCTACGAGCAGTACTTC. Its translation: CASSGGQGTYEQYF.

The V gene is TRBV20-1, the J gene TRBJ1-6; the D is unclear. The V gene's germline CDR1 is DFQATT and CDR2 SNEGSKA (reference sequence). Trimming stripped 0 bases from V and 14 bases from J, with 11 bases between. The CDR3 contains 12 residues. CDR3 nucleotides: TGCAGTGCTAGAGATCCGGCCAGTACCCTCCACTTT. Translation gives CSARDPASTLHF.